The 6 T cell receptor beta chains below were found in one sample sequenced in a study of human T cells and chemical hapten exposure. Sample time point: patch test 3, about 24 weeks after DPC sensitization. Treatment here: therapeutic diphenylcyclopropenone sensitization with weekly scalp DPC. TCRdb passed the RACE reads through MiXCR, listing each CDR3 protein once. Of about 190,000 distinct CDR3 sequences in the sample, around 25% were seen once. The sample here was whole blood, taken in connection with sensitization to the hapten diphenylcyclopropenone (DPC). Receptors originate from a woman aged 35 to 49 with alopecia areata. Some clones in this sample may be carry-over from other donors' samples.

This clonotype was found a few times. CDR3 sequence (DNA): TGCAGTGCTAGGAGGTCGGGGGGTCCCCACGATGGCTACACCTTC. It encodes CSARRSGGPHDGYTF. The gene calls are TRBV20-1 and TRBJ1-2; maybe TRBD1 (5 bases). The V gene's germline CDR1 is DFQATT and CDR2 SNEGSKA (reference sequence). The V gene lost 3 bases and the J gene lost 6 bases, with 20 bases spanning the gap. This CDR3 contains 15 residues.

The genes are TRBV10-3 and TRBJ2-3, with 11 bases matching TRBD1. Trimming removed 7 bases from V and 7 bases from J; junction bases left unmatched: 4. CDR1 ENHRY and CDR2 SYGVKD come from the germline V gene. The CDR3 covers 13 residues. The CDR3 DNA reads TGTGCCATCACGGGACAGGGGGAGAATACGCAGTATTTT. It specifies CAITGQGENTQYF.

The chain couples TRBV20-1 to TRBJ2-3; 9 nucleotides line up with TRBD2. Germline CDR1 reads DFQATT; CDR2 reads SNEGSKA (reference sequence). Trimming at V came to 3 bases and at J to 3 bases, leaving 13 bases not matched to a gene. The CDR3 consists of 17 residues. CDR3 region: CSASVYLAGVRTDTQYF. In DNA, the CDR3 is TGCAGTGCTAGTGTTTATTTAGCGGGAGTAAGAACAGATACGCAGTATTTT.

The chain uses TRBV6-6 and TRBJ1-6; D is undetermined. This CDR3 is built from 13 residues. The germline V and J ends were trimmed by 2 bases and 13 bases, with 12 bases remaining between them. Germline CDR1 MNHNY, CDR2 SVGAGI (reference sequence). The CDR3 protein is CASSYTPNSPLHF. The CDR3 region has the DNA TGTGCCAGCAGTTACACCCCGAACAGTCCCCTCCACTTT.

The gene calls are TRBV10-3 and TRBJ2-3; 8 positions agree with TRBD2. J gave up 4 bases and V 6 bases, and 12 bases lay outside the gene matches. Germline V gene data show CDR1 as ENHRY and CDR2 as SYGVKD. This CDR3 is 16 amino acids long. The chain's CDR3 is CAISGRRAGEADTQYF. CDR3 in DNA: TGTGCCATCAGCGGGAGAAGAGCGGGAGAGGCAGATACGCAGTATTTT.

The CDR3 DNA reads TGCAGCGTTGAAGCGAATCAGGGGGAGACCCAGTACTTC. Residues: CSVEANQGETQYF. The gene calls are TRBV29-1 and TRBJ2-5, with D maybe TRBD1 (6 bases). Germline assignment: CDR1 SQVTM and CDR2 ANQGSEA. Trimming removed 1 base at V and 5 bases at J, with 11 bases between. The CDR3 length is 13 residues.